Presented here are 28 T cell receptor beta chains from one specimen sequenced in a study of blood T cell repertoires in COVID-19. TCRdb keeps only in-frame clones here, not all; method: immunoSEQ multiplex PCR. Of about 39,000 clones in the sample, approximately 87% are singletons; the top ten hold approximately 25%. The source material was peripheral blood. These receptors came from a man between 50 and 59 years old with active or convalescent COVID-19.

The chain recombines TRBV9 with TRBJ1-2; D not resolved. This CDR3 spans 14 amino acids. Trimming removed 0 bases from V and 3 bases from J, with 9 bases in between. Looked up from germline, CDR1 is SGDLS and CDR2 is YYNGEE. CDR3 sequence (DNA): TGTGCCAGCAGCGTAGCTGTCGCAGACTATGGCTACACCTTC. It encodes CASSVAVADYGYTF. The whole variable domain, filled in from reference TRBV9 and TRBJ1-2, reads DSGVTQTPKHLITATGQRVTLRCSPRSGDLSVYWYQQSLDQGLQFLIQYYNGEERAKGNILERFSAQQFPDLHSELNLSSLELGDSALYFCASSVAVADYGYTFGSGTRLTVV.

The V call is TRBV3-1 (or the pseudogene TRBV3-2), the J call TRBJ2-2; maybe TRBD2 (7 bases). The germline V gene encodes CDR1 LGHDT and CDR2 YNNKEL (reference sequence). The CDR3 extends over 16 amino acids. The V gene lost 0 bases and the J gene lost 7 bases, with 15 bases spanning the gap. CDR3 sequence (DNA): TGTGCCAGCAGCCAAGATTCGGGGGGCCTTAACGGGGAGCTGTTTTTT. Amino acids: CASSQDSGGLNGELFF.

The rearrangement uses TRBV10-3 and TRBJ1-2; TRBD1 is a possible D gene (5 bases). CDR3 length: 14 residues. CDR1 is ENHRY, CDR2 SYGVKD, per germline. Trimming cost V 4 bases and J 0 bases, with 9 bases left between them. The chain's CDR3 is CAISGGVTNYGYTF. Written as DNA, the CDR3 is TGTGCCATCAGTGGGGGGGTAACTAACTATGGCTACACCTTC.

The chain has TRBV6-5 and TRBJ2-2, with TRBD2 as a possible D gene (6 bases). The germline gives CDR1 MNHEY, CDR2 SVGAGI. The germline V and J ends were trimmed by 6 bases and 6 bases, with 11 bases remaining between them. The CDR3 length is 13 residues. The CDR3, as DNA: TGTGCCAGCAGGTTGTCTAGCGCCGGGGAGCTGTTTTTT. Protein: CASRLSSAGELFF.

Only one count was recorded for this clone. This chain connects TRBV14 to TRBJ2-5; TRBD1 agrees at 9 bases. The CDR3 loop spans 16 amino acids. Trimming cost V 4 bases and J 9 bases; bases outside gene matches: 15. The germline gives CDR1 SGHDN, CDR2 FVKESK. In DNA, the CDR3 is TGTGCCAGCAGCCCATTCCGGGACAGGGCCTCTGGAGCCCAGTACTTC. Protein: CASSPFRDRASGAQYF.

The DNA of the CDR3 is TGTGCCAGCAGCTATTCCTTCGAATCACTAGCCAAAAACATTCAGTACTTC. This gives the protein CASSYSFESLAKNIQYF. V is TRBV7-9 and J is TRBJ2-4; D gene uncertain. This CDR3 contains 17 residues. Per germline, CDR1 SEHNR and CDR2 FQNEAQ (reference sequence). The ends were cut back, 4 bases at V and 0 bases at J, with 16 bases in the middle.

As DNA, the CDR3 is TGTGCCAGCAGCCGGACAGGGTCCGTAGAGACCCAGTACTTC. This translates into CASSRTGSVETQYF. The rearrangement links TRBV14 to TRBJ2-5, with 8 positions matching TRBD1. V lost 4 bases to trimming and J lost 4 bases; unmatched junction nucleotides: 5. CDR1 is SGHDN, CDR2 FVKESK, per germline. The CDR3 covers 14 residues.

The V and J genes are TRBV10-3 and TRBJ2-5, with 12 bases lining up with TRBD2. The CDR3 covers 16 residues. CDR1 and CDR2 from the germline V gene are ENHRY and SYGVKD. V lost 4 bases and J lost 4; bases outside the gene matches: 7. The CDR3 bases are TGTGCCATCAGTGCGGCTAGCGGGAGGGCCGGAGAGACCCAGTACTTC. Protein sequence: CAISAASGRAGETQYF.

V gene TRBV28 combines with J gene TRBJ1-4; TRBD1 might be the D (6 bases). The germline gives CDR1 MDHEN, CDR2 SYDVKM. The CDR3 is made up of 15 amino acids. Trimming shortened V by 4 bases and J by 3 bases, and 12 bases separated the two germline ends. CDR3: CASSSIRGANEKLFF. In DNA, the CDR3 is TGTGCCAGCAGTTCGATCAGGGGAGCTAATGAAAAACTGTTTTTT.

The sample holds a few counts of this clone. This chain uses TRBV4-1 with TRBJ2-7; tentatively, D is TRBD2 (5 bases). Germline CDR1 reads MGHRA; CDR2 reads YSYEKL. Trimming removed 3 bases from V and 7 bases from J, with 19 bases in between. The CDR3 runs to 15 residues. CDR3 residues: CASSQTPYRGGEQYV. DNA for the CDR3: TGCGCCAGCAGCCAGACACCCTACAGAGGCGGGGAGCAGTACGTC.

As concerns this clone: In this CDR3 the conserved last residue, phenylalanine or tryptophan, is missing, so a read error is likely. The DNA is left out, because the CDR3 cannot be placed on it with certainty; the CDR3 is given as TCRdb lists it. The J gene is TRBJ1-2, the V gene TRBV20-1; the table's D call, TRBD1, was not checked against the DNA. The CDR3 is 11 residues long, counting both termini. Germline V CDR1 and CDR2: DFQATT, SNEGSKA (reference sequence). This CDR3 reads CSARDIATVHL.

This chain joins TRBV28 and TRBJ1-6; 7 bases agree with TRBD1. Germline V gene data show CDR1 as MDHEN and CDR2 as SYDVKM. The CDR3 runs 14 residues. The trim removed 6 bases at V and 7 bases at J, leaving 6 bases unmatched. CDR3 amino acids: CASSSGTANSPLHF. The DNA for the CDR3 is TGTGCCAGCAGCTCCGGGACAGCAAATTCACCCCTCCACTTT.

The chain has TRBV5-1 and TRBJ1-2; D uncertain. Germline V CDR1 and CDR2: SGHRS, YFSETQ. CDR3 size: 13 residues. The V and J ends lost 1 base and 6 bases respectively, with 10 bases between them. CDR3 DNA: TGCGCCAGCAGCTTGACGGAGACTAATGGCTACACCTTC. This translates into CASSLTETNGYTF. The full variable domain, its missing parts supplied by reference TRBV5-1 and TRBJ1-2, is KAGVTQTPRYLIKTRGQQVTLSCSPISGHRSVSWYQQTPGQGLQFLFEYFSETQRNKGNFPGRFSGRQFSNSRSEMNVSTLELGDSALYLCASSLTETNGYTFGSGTRLTVV.

The rearrangement joins TRBV7-2 to TRBJ2-5; 11 nucleotides line up with TRBD2. The length of the CDR3 is 15 residues. Unmatched junction bases numbered 5, after V lost 4 bases and J lost 4 bases. Germline V gives CDR1 SGHTA, CDR2 FQGNSA. CDR3 amino acids: CASSSMTSGVETQYF. The CDR3 nucleotides read TGTGCCAGCAGCTCCATGACTAGCGGGGTAGAGACCCAGTACTTC.

In its sample, this clone was seen once. The rearrangement links TRBV6-6 to TRBJ2-5; TRBD2 matches at 7 bases. The J segment lost 1 base and the V segment lost 5 bases, leaving 7 bases of the junction unmatched. Germline-derived CDR1 and CDR2 are MNHNY and SVGAGI (reference sequence). CDR3 length equals 15 residues. The CDR3 loop reads CASSPASGFQETQYF. CDR3 DNA sequence: TGTGCCAGCAGTCCGGCTAGCGGATTCCAAGAGACCCAGTACTTC.

The chain links TRBV27 to TRBJ1-5; tentative D call: TRBD1 (6 bases). The ends were cut back, 11 bases at V and 0 bases at J, with 20 bases in the middle. The CDR3 runs to 16 residues. Germline V gives CDR1 MNHEY, CDR2 SMNVEV (reference sequence). The CDR3 nucleotides read TGTGCCTGCCCGGGGGGCAGGGACTATAGCAATCAGCCCCAGCATTTT. The encoded protein is CACPGGRDYSNQPQHF.

This chain uses TRBV6-5 with TRBJ1-2; 7 bases are shared with TRBD1. Germline-derived CDR1 and CDR2 are MNHEY and SVGAGI. This CDR3 comprises 13 residues. Germline trimming cut 6 bases from V and 2 bases from J; bases unmatched to any gene: 3. In DNA form, the CDR3 reads TGTGCCAGCAGATGGGGACAGAACTATGGCTACACCTTC. This translates into CASRWGQNYGYTF.

This clone was detected once. This rearrangement joins TRBV4-1 to TRBJ2-1, with D perhaps matching TRBD1 (5 bases). This CDR3 has 16 residues. Trimming shortened V by 4 bases and J by 3 bases, and 16 bases separated the two germline ends. Germline values: CDR1 MGHRA, CDR2 YSYEKL. In nucleotides, the CDR3 is TGCGCCAGCAGCCTTCTAGAACGCGACAGCTACAATGAGCAGTTCTTC. Translated: CASSLLERDSYNEQFF.

This chain links TRBV2 with TRBJ1-6, with D perhaps TRBD1 (5 bases). The germline gives CDR1 SNHLY, CDR2 FYNNEI. V gave up 3 bases and J gave up 7 bases, with 10 bases separating them. This CDR3 has 14 residues. Here the CDR3 DNA reads TGTGCCAGCAGTGAGGGTCGGACAAATTCACCCCTCCACTTT. As protein: CASSEGRTNSPLHF.

The chain couples TRBV6-5 to TRBJ1-1; 8 bases fit TRBD1. The germline gives CDR1 MNHEY, CDR2 SVGAGI. The CDR3 has 16 amino acids. With V trimmed by 0 bases and J by 5 bases, 8 bases remained unmatched. The CDR3 loop is CASSYSPQGAGTEAFF. The CDR3, as DNA: TGTGCCAGCAGTTACTCCCCCCAGGGGGCGGGGACTGAAGCTTTCTTT.

The V and J genes are TRBV5-8 and TRBJ2-6; no reliable D call. Between the trimmed V and J ends, which lost 7 bases and 1 base, there was a span of 15 bases. This CDR3 region has 16 residues. Germline V gene data show CDR1 as SGHTS and CDR2 as YDEGEE. CDR3 nucleotide sequence: TGTGCCAGCGAACCAAGAGTCCTGTCTGGGGCCAACGTCCTGACTTTC. It encodes CASEPRVLSGANVLTF.

This clone occurred a few times. The chain links TRBV28 to TRBJ1-1; D is possibly TRBD1 (5 bases). Per the germline V gene, CDR1 is MDHEN and CDR2 is SYDVKM. Trimming removed 3 bases at V and 0 bases at J, with 5 bases between. The CDR3 is made up of 13 amino acids. The CDR3 is CASSLTVNTEAFF. The CDR3 DNA reads as TGTGCCAGCAGTTTGACAGTGAACACTGAAGCTTTCTTT.

In this sample, this clone turned up once. The genes are TRBV3-1 (or the pseudogene TRBV3-2) and TRBJ2-3; tentatively, D is TRBD2 (7 bases). Looked up from germline, CDR1 is LGHDT and CDR2 is YNNKEL (reference sequence). The CDR3 is 13 amino acids. Trimming cost V 6 bases and J 6 bases, with 13 bases left between them. CDR3 loop: CASSPGGRDTQYF. The CDR3 DNA sequence: TGTGCCAGCAGTCCCGGGGGGCGGGATACGCAGTATTTT.

This rearrangement joins TRBV6-4 to TRBJ2-1; a weak D match, TRBD2 (6 bases). V was clipped by 4 bases and J by 4 bases, with 8 bases between them. Germline lookup yields CDR1 MRHNA and CDR2 SNTAGT. The CDR3 has 13 residues. CDR3 in amino acids: CASSARGYNEQFF. CDR3 in DNA: TGTGCCAGCAGTGCCCGGGGGTACAATGAGCAGTTCTTC.

V usage is TRBV7-2 and J usage is TRBJ2-5; D remains ambiguous. Trimming shortened V by 2 bases and J by 2 bases, and 6 bases separated the two germline ends. Germline-derived CDR1 and CDR2 are SGHTA and FQGNSA. The CDR3 contains 13 residues. As DNA, the CDR3 is TGTGCCAGCAGCTTACCAGGACAAGAGACCCAGTACTTC. This codes for CASSLPGQETQYF.

The chain is built from TRBV6-1 and TRBJ1-6; 8 positions agree with TRBD1. V lost 4 bases, J lost 0 bases, and 5 bases stayed unmatched. Germline CDR1 is MNHNS and CDR2 is SASEGT. This CDR3 has 17 amino acids. In DNA form, the CDR3 reads TGTGCCAGCAGTGGGGACAGGAGAAGCTCCTATAATTCACCCCTCCACTTT. Translated, it gives CASSGDRRSSYNSPLHF.

The V and J genes are TRBV10-3 and TRBJ1-1; 10 nucleotides line up with TRBD1. The CDR3 extends over 13 amino acids. Looked up from germline, CDR1 is ENHRY and CDR2 is SYGVKD. With V trimmed by 8 bases and J by 6 bases, 6 bases remained unmatched. The CDR3 protein is CAIWTGGVAEAFF. In DNA form, the CDR3 reads TGTGCCATCTGGACAGGGGGGGTTGCTGAAGCTTTCTTT.

The V gene is TRBV7-2, the J gene TRBJ1-4, with TRBD1 identical over 10 bases. Germline CDR1 is SGHTA and CDR2 is FQGNSA. The CDR3 totals 15 residues. V lost 5 bases and J lost 7; bases outside the gene matches: 7. In DNA, the CDR3 is TGTGCCAGCAGCCAACAGGGACAGGGGACTGAAAAACTGTTTTTT. It is translated as CASSQQGQGTEKLFF.